The rows below give T cell receptor beta chains drawn from one sample of a study of CD8+CD57+ T cells in acquired aplastic anemia. TCRdb itself ran the reads through MiXCR, one entry per CDR3 protein. The repertoire has roughly 280,000 distinct CDR3 sequences, roughly 53% of them found once; the top ten carry 1.3%. Sequenced input: sorted CD4+, CD8+, or CD8+CD57+ T cells (not recorded which) from PBMCs. Receptor source: a human donor with aplastic anemia. Both conserved end residues are part of each CDR3. Fields, in order: J gene, D gene, clone size, V gene, CDR3 DNA, CDR3 protein. The D gene is left open where the match is weak. Clone size, where shown, is once, few, many, or a class for clones that have expanded.

TRBJ2-1 NA NA TRBV7-9 TGCGCCAGCAGCCCAGGGATAAAGCTTAATGAGCAGTTCTTC CASSPGIKLNEQFF
TRBJ1-1 NA NA TRBV7-3 TGTGCCAGCAGCCCTGACGTGGAGGGGGAAGCTTTCTTT CASSPDVEGEAFF
TRBJ2-3 TRBD1 NA TRBV9 TGTGCCAGCAGCGCGGGACAGACCGGGTATACGCAGTATTTT CASSAGQTGYTQYF
TRBJ2-5 NA NA TRBV11-3 TGTGCCAGCAGCACCTTAGGCGGCAAAGAGACCCAGTACTTC CASSTLGGKETQYF
TRBJ1-2 NA NA TRBV2 TGTGCCAGCAGTCCCGACAGGCCCACGGGCTACACCTTC CASSPDRPTGYTF
TRBJ1-6 TRBD1 NA TRBV5-1 TGCGCCAGCAGCTTGGATGCCGGACAGGATAATTCACCCCTCCACTTT CASSLDAGQDNSPLHF
TRBJ1-6 TRBD1 NA TRBV20-1 TGCAGTGCTAGACGACAGGGGGAATATCATAATTCACCCCTCCACTTT CSARRQGEYHNSPLHF
TRBJ1-1 NA few TRBV25-1 TGTGCCAGCAGTGTTGGGGGAAGCTACACTGAAGCTTTCTTT CASSVGGSYTEAFF
TRBJ1-2 NA many TRBV5-1 TGCGCCAGCAGCTTGGGCTCCTCCCGGATTGGTGGTGGCTACACCTTC CASSLGSSRIGGGYTF
TRBJ1-1 TRBD1 NA TRBV10-3 TGTGCCATCAGGGATGGACAGGGGAACACTGAAGCTTTCTTT CAIRDGQGNTEAFF
TRBJ2-1 TRBD2 few TRBV19 TGTGCCGGTAGTTCCGGGACAGTCTCCACTAGCGGGGCTTTAAATGAGCAGTTCTTC CAGSSGTVSTSGALNEQFF
TRBJ2-3 TRBD2 many TRBV20-1 TGCAGTGTCCACCTGCTAGCGGGAGGATCCCCTAGCACAGATACGCAGTATTTT CSVHLLAGGSPSTDTQYF
TRBJ1-1 NA once TRBV7-9 TGTGCCAGCAGCTTATTAGAGACTGAAGCTTTCTTT CASSLLETEAFF
TRBJ1-3 TRBD1 NA TRBV20-1 TGCAGTGCGAGGACAGGGGCGACTGGAAACACCATATATTTT CSARTGATGNTIYF
TRBJ2-6 NA NA TRBV10-3 TGTGCCATCAGTGACCTCCGAAGGGCCGAAAGCTCTGGGGCCAACGTCCTGACTTTC CAISDLRRAESSGANVLTF
TRBJ2-1 NA NA TRBV7-9 TGTGCCAGCAGCTCGGATCGGGACCAATACAATGAGCAGTTCTTC CASSSDRDQYNEQFF
TRBJ1-2 NA many TRBV27 TGTGCCAGCCGGGACACTACTAACTATGGCTACACCTTC CASRDTTNYGYTF
TRBJ1-2 NA many TRBV5-8 TGTGCCAGCAGCTTGTCTTTTGGCGGGTATGGCTACACCTTC CASSLSFGGYGYTF
TRBJ2-7 TRBD2 once TRBV7-2 TGTGCCAGCAGCTTAGCGCTAGCGGGAGCGCAGTACTTC CASSLALAGAQYF
TRBJ1-2 NA NA TRBV7-9 TGTGCCATCAGTGACCGTGACAGGTCCTATGGCTACACCTTC CAISDRDRSYGYTF
TRBJ2-3 NA many TRBV4-2 TGTGCCAGCAGCCAAGATTATGATACGCAGTATTTT CASSQDYDTQYF
TRBJ1-2 TRBD1 NA TRBV2 TGTGCCAGCAGCGCCCCGGACAGGGGGTTTAATGGCTACACCTTC CASSAPDRGFNGYTF
TRBJ2-7 TRBD1 few TRBV10-3 TGTGCCATCGGGACAGGGGGCTACGAGCAGTACTTC CAIGTGGYEQYF
TRBJ2-2 NA many TRBV9 TGTGCCAGCAGCGTAGACGGACGCGCCGGGGAGCTGTTTTTT CASSVDGRAGELFF
TRBJ1-1 TRBD1 NA TRBV7-8 TGTGCCAGCAGCTTTCGCAGGGACAGGGGCACTGAAGCTTTCTTT CASSFRRDRGTEAFF
TRBJ1-1 NA NA TRBV15 TGTGCCACCAGCAGAGAAAGGGCAGGGTTGACTGAAGCTTTCTTT CATSRERAGLTEAFF
TRBJ2-7 NA NA TRBV5-1 TGCGCCAGCAGCTTGGTAGCGCTCGGCGAGCAGTACTTC CASSLVALGEQYF
TRBJ2-5 TRBD1 NA TRBV7-6 TGTGCCAGCAGCCGGACCGGGACAGGGGTTGGAGAGACCCAGTACTTC CASSRTGTGVGETQYF